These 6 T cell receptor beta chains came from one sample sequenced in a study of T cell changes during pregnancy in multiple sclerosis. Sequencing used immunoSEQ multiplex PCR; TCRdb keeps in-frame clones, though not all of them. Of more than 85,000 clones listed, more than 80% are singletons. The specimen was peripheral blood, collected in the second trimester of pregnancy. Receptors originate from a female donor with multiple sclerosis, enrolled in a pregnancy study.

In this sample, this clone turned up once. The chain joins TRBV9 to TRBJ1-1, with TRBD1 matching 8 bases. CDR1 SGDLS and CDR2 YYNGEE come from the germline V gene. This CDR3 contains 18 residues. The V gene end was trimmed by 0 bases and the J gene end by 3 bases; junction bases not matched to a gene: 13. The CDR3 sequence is CASSVEGRTGSGYTEAFF. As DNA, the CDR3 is TGTGCCAGCAGCGTAGAGGGGAGGACAGGGAGTGGGTACACTGAAGCTTTCTTT. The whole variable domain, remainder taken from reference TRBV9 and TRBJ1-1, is DSGVTQTPKHLITATGQRVTLRCSPRSGDLSVYWYQQSLDQGLQFLIQYYNGEERAKGNILERFSAQQFPDLHSELNLSSLELGDSALYFCASSVEGRTGSGYTEAFFGQGTRLTVV.

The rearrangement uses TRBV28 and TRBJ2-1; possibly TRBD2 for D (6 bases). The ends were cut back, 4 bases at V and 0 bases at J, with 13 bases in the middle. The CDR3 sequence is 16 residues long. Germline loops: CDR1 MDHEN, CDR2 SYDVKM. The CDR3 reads CASSSRSGTSYNEQFF. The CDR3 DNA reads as TGTGCCAGCAGTTCACGTAGCGGAACCTCCTACAATGAGCAGTTCTTC.

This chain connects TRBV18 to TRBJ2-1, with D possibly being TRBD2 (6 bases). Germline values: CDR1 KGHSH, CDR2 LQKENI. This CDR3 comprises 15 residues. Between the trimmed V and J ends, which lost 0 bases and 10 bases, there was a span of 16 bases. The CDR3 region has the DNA TGTGCCAGCTCACCACCCTCGAGTGGGGGGTCCGAGCAGTTCTTC. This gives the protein CASSPPSSGGSEQFF.

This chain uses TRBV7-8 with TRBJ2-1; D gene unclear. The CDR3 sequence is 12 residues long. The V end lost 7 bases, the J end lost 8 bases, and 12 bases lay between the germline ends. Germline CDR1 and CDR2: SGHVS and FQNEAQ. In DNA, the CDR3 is TGTGCCAGCACGTACCGGTTCGATGAGCAGTTCTTC. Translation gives CASTYRFDEQFF.

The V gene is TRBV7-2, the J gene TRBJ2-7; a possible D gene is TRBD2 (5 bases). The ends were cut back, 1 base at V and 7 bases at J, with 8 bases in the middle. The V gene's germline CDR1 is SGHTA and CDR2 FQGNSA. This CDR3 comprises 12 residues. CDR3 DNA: TGTGCCAGCAGCTTAGGAGGGTGGGAGCAGTACTTC. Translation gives CASSLGGWEQYF.

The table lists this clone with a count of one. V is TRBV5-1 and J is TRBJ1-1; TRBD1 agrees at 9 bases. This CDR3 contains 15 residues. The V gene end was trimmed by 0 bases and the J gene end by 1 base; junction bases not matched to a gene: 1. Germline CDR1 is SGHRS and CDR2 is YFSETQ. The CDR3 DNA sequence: TGCGCCAGCAGCTTGGAGGGACAGGGGAACACTGAAGCTTTCTTT. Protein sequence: CASSLEGQGNTEAFF.